The 3 T cell receptor beta chains listed next were all sequenced from one sample in a study of T cell repertoires in cytomegalovirus infection. TCRdb called the reads again in MiXCR, with one record for every CDR3 protein. The data hold roughly 720,000 distinct CDR3 sequences, with 35% observed a single time. Sequenced input: PBMCs. The receptors shown here come from a human donor in good health (CMV status not recorded). Some clones in this sample may be carry-over from other donors' samples.

The CDR3 DNA reads as TGTGCCAGCAGTCGAGTTACTAGCGGGGATTCCTACAATGAGCAGTTCTTC. Its protein is CASSRVTSGDSYNEQFF. The gene calls are TRBV6-2 or TRBV6-3 and TRBJ2-1; 10 positions match TRBD2. Germline V gene sequence: CDR1 MNHEY, CDR2 SVGEGT. CDR3 length: 17 amino acids. V shed 5 bases and J 1 base; nucleotides not matched to a gene: 8.

This clonotype was picked up one time. In this CDR3 the conserved last residue, phenylalanine or tryptophan, is missing, so a read error is likely. The genes are TRBV7-2 and TRBJ2-3; TRBD2 is a possible D gene (5 bases). V dropped 1 base and J dropped 2 bases, with 13 bases sitting between them. From germline, CDR1 is SGHTA and CDR2 FQGNSA. The CDR3 is 16 amino acids. CDR3 sequence: CASSLVPSSYTDTQYV. CDR3 coding DNA: TGTGCCAGCAGCTTAGTGCCTAGCAGTTACACAGATACGCAGTATGTT.

This clonotype was recorded a few times. The chain is built from TRBV5-1 and TRBJ1-4; no definite D call. This CDR3 region has 15 residues. Germline CDR1 is SGHRS and CDR2 is YFSETQ. V was shortened by 5 bases and J by 0 bases, with 11 bases between the two germline ends. The CDR3 is CASRNLDATNEKLFF. The DNA for the CDR3 is TGCGCCAGCAGGAACTTGGATGCAACTAATGAAAAACTGTTTTTT. The full variable domain, with the rest looked up from reference TRBV5-1 and TRBJ1-4, is KAGVTQTPRYLIKTRGQQVTLSCSPISGHRSVSWYQQTPGQGLQFLFEYFSETQRNKGNFPGRFSGRQFSNSRSEMNVSTLELGDSALYLCASRNLDATNEKLFFGSGTQLSVL.